A single sample is the source of the 28 T cell receptor beta chains below, sequenced in a study of patients and donors after allogeneic stem cell transplantation. TCRdb re-analysed the RT-PCR reads in MiXCR, keeping a single row per CDR3 protein. In the table there are about 150,000 distinct CDR3 sequences, roughly 35% of which are singletons. Sequenced: blood, either unsorted or a sorted T cell fraction (not recorded which). The receptors stem from a human donor who was either an allogeneic HSCT recipient or a stem cell or donor lymphocyte infusion donor (not recorded which). It is not recorded whose cells these are; they may come from a transplant donor.

This rearrangement joins TRBV6-5 to TRBJ1-2; perhaps TRBD1 as D (5 bases). V was pared by 6 bases and J by 2 bases, with 13 bases between. The CDR3 spans 14 residues. Germline CDR1 and CDR2: MNHEY and SVGAGI. The CDR3 reads CASRAGWMNYGYTF. Written as DNA, the CDR3 is TGTGCCAGCAGGGCAGGGTGGATGAACTATGGCTACACCTTC.

This clonotype appeared a few times. In DNA form, the CDR3 reads TGTGCCAGCAGTTTTGCGAGGGCAGGGCACTATGGCTACACCTTC. It specifies CASSFARAGHYGYTF. This sequence joins TRBV12-3 or TRBV12-4 and TRBJ1-2, with D possibly matching TRBD1 (5 bases). This CDR3 is 15 amino acids long. V dropped 3 bases and J dropped 3 bases, with 14 bases sitting between them.

This clonotype was counted a few times. The V call is TRBV6-5, the J call TRBJ1-1; 9 positions agree with TRBD1. The CDR3 covers 12 residues. Per germline, CDR1 MNHEY and CDR2 SVGAGI. Germline trimming cut 4 bases from V and 9 bases from J; bases unmatched to any gene: 3. CDR3 nucleotide sequence: TGTGCCAGCAGTTTTACAGGGGGCAAAGCTTTCTTT. Translating it yields CASSFTGGKAFF.

Only a few counts were recorded for this clonotype. V gene TRBV9 combines with J gene TRBJ1-1, with D uncertain. The CDR3 totals 14 residues. The ends were cut back, 0 bases at V and 3 bases at J, with 9 bases in the middle. Germline V gene data show CDR1 as SGDLS and CDR2 as YYNGEE. CDR3 loop: CASSVDLWDTEAFF. CDR3 nucleotide sequence: TGTGCCAGCAGCGTAGATTTGTGGGACACTGAAGCTTTCTTT.

The gene calls are TRBV6-6 and TRBJ1-1; unclear D gene. The CDR3 is 13 amino acids. Trimming stripped 4 bases from V and 1 base from J, with 7 bases between. Germline V CDR1 and CDR2: MNHNY, SVGAGI (reference sequence). This chain's CDR3 is CASSLLQNTEAFF. CDR3 DNA sequence: TGTGCCAGCAGTTTACTCCAGAACACTGAAGCTTTCTTT.

This chain joins TRBV4-3 and TRBJ1-5; 7 bases map to TRBD1. Germline trimming cut 2 bases from V and 1 base from J; bases unmatched to any gene: 8. The CDR3 runs 17 residues. Germline loops: CDR1 LGHNA, CDR2 YSLEER. DNA of the CDR3: TGCGCCAGCAGCCAAAACCCCGCGACAGGGAGCAATCAGCCCCAGCATTTT. The encoded protein is CASSQNPATGSNQPQHF.

The chain recombines TRBV3-1 with TRBJ1-2, with 7 positions matching TRBD1. Per germline, CDR1 LGHDT and CDR2 YNNKEL (reference sequence). V shed 4 bases, J shed 4 bases, and the junction held 12 bases outside the gene matches. The CDR3 spans 16 residues. The CDR3 bases are TGTGCCAGCAGCCCTTTCCCGAAGACAGGGTTCTATGGCTACACCTTC. Protein product: CASSPFPKTGFYGYTF.

The table lists this clonotype with a few counts. The chain recombines TRBV12-3 or TRBV12-4 with TRBJ1-1; D gene unclear. Trimming shortened V by 6 bases and J by 0 bases, and 11 bases separated the two germline ends. The CDR3 has 14 residues. This chain's CDR3 is CASRAYRVNTEAFF. The CDR3 DNA reads as TGTGCCAGCAGGGCGTATAGGGTGAACACTGAAGCTTTCTTT.

J is TRBJ2-2 and V is TRBV7-8; 8 bases are shared with TRBD2. J gave up 5 bases and V 6 bases, and 8 bases lay outside the gene matches. The CDR3 sequence is 15 residues long. Germline CDR1 SGHVS, CDR2 FQNEAQ. The chain's CDR3 is CASSPQRGKTGELFF. CDR3 DNA sequence: TGTGCCAGCAGTCCTCAGCGGGGGAAGACCGGGGAGCTGTTTTTT.

This clonotype was counted only a few times. The chain uses TRBV20-1 and TRBJ2-1; either TRBD1 or TRBD2 may supply D (5 bases each). The CDR3 totals 11 residues. V was cut by 6 bases and J by 9 bases, with 12 bases left in between. Germline CDR1 and CDR2: DFQATT and SNEGSKA (reference sequence). CDR3 DNA sequence: TGCAGTGCGAGGGGTTTGGGTGAGCAGTTCTTC. It yields the protein CSARGLGEQFF.

The rearrangement uses TRBV20-1 and TRBJ1-2, with D maybe TRBD1 (6 bases). Germline CDR1 reads DFQATT; CDR2 reads SNEGSKA (reference sequence). Deletions cut 0 bases from V and 2 bases from J, with 13 bases between. The CDR3 sequence is 15 residues long. The chain's CDR3 is CSARDRGVRNYGYTF. The CDR3 DNA is TGCAGTGCTAGAGATAGGGGGGTGAGGAACTATGGCTACACCTTC.

The chain uses TRBV18 and TRBJ1-4; D unclear. Germline CDR1 KGHSH, CDR2 LQKENI. The CDR3 covers 14 residues. V was shortened by 0 bases and J by 14 bases, with 16 bases between the two germline ends. The CDR3 region is CASSPPDQGRYLFF. In nucleotides, the CDR3 is TGTGCCAGCTCACCACCGGATCAAGGCAGGTACCTGTTTTTT.

V gene TRBV9 combines with J gene TRBJ1-1; D gene uncertain. Germline assignment: CDR1 SGDLS and CDR2 YYNGEE. This CDR3 comprises 15 residues. Deletions cut 0 bases from V and 4 bases from J, with 13 bases between. The CDR3 spells CASSVEVGGGTEAFF. As DNA, the CDR3 is TGTGCCAGCAGCGTAGAGGTGGGCGGCGGCACTGAAGCTTTCTTT.

V and J are TRBV24-1 and TRBJ2-7; D gene ambiguous. Germline V gene lookup returns CDR1 KGHDR and CDR2 SFDVKD. V gave up 6 bases and J gave up 6 bases, with 14 bases separating them. The CDR3 length is 13 residues. The CDR3 region has the DNA TGTGCCACCAGTAAGTACGATAGGAGCGAGCAGTACTTC. It yields the protein CATSKYDRSEQYF.

The chain employs TRBV27 and TRBJ1-5, with D maybe TRBD1 (6 bases). The CDR3 consists of 14 residues. V lost 3 bases, J lost 4 bases, and 10 bases lay in between. Germline assignment: CDR1 MNHEY and CDR2 SMNVEV (reference sequence). The CDR3 region has the DNA TGTGCCAGCAGTTTGGGGGGGGCGAATCAGCCCCAGCATTTT. Its translation is CASSLGGANQPQHF.

On this clonotype itself: Just one base apart from a much larger clone, this may be a read error. The rearrangement uses TRBV27 and TRBJ1-5; D gene ambiguous. The V gene's germline CDR1 is MNHEY and CDR2 SMNVEV (reference sequence). Trimming stripped 6 bases from V and 0 bases from J, with 6 bases between. The length of the CDR3 is 13 residues. CDR3 loop: CASSPNSNQPQHF. The CDR3 coding sequence is TGTGCCAGCAGCCCAAATAGCAATCAGCCCCAGCATTTT.

The V call is TRBV3-1, the J call TRBJ1-1, with D unclear. Trimming took off 1 base at V and 4 bases at J, with 16 bases between the two ends. The germline V gene encodes CDR1 LGHDT and CDR2 YNNKEL (reference sequence). The CDR3 spans 16 residues. CDR3 DNA sequence: TGTGCCAGCAGCCAAGTTGCGCCGAGAGGGAGCACTGAAGCTTTCTTT. Translating gives CASSQVAPRGSTEAFF.

The V call is TRBV4-3, the J call TRBJ1-1, with TRBD1 as a possible D gene (5 bases). Trimming took 5 bases from V and 0 from J, leaving 13 bases between them. Germline CDR1 is LGHNA and CDR2 is YSLEER. There are 15 residues in the CDR3. CDR3 coding DNA: TGCGCCAGCAGCAAGGGGCTCCTTTTGAACACTGAAGCTTTCTTT. It specifies CASSKGLLLNTEAFF.

This clonotype occurred a few times. This chain joins TRBV6-5 and TRBJ1-2, with D maybe TRBD1 (6 bases). This CDR3 has 14 residues. CDR1 is MNHEY and CDR2 is SVGAGI in the germline V gene. V was pared by 6 bases and J by 8 bases, with 19 bases between. The CDR3 DNA sequence: TGTGCCAGCAGCATGGGGAGGGGGAAGGGAGGCTACACCTTC. As protein: CASSMGRGKGGYTF.

This clonotype is a singleton in its sample. The J gene is TRBJ1-3, the V gene TRBV6-5; D remains ambiguous. Between the trimmed V and J ends, which lost 6 bases and 1 base, there was a span of 19 bases. The CDR3 loop spans 17 amino acids. The germline V gene has CDR1 MNHEY and CDR2 SVGAGI. CDR3 protein: CASRNLVELGSGNTIYF. CDR3 sequence (DNA): TGTGCCAGCAGAAACCTCGTGGAGCTTGGATCTGGAAACACCATATATTTT.

The rearrangement links TRBV30 to TRBJ1-6, with 7 positions matching TRBD1. This CDR3 region has 12 residues. V lost 3 bases to trimming and J lost 7 bases; unmatched junction nucleotides: 0. Germline V gene lookup returns CDR1 GTSNPN and CDR2 SVGIG (reference sequence). The CDR3 is CAWSRGNSPLHF. The CDR3 region has the DNA TGTGCCTGGAGCAGGGGGAATTCACCCCTCCACTTT.

The rearrangement joins TRBV10-3 to TRBJ2-7; a possible D gene is TRBD2 (6 bases). The CDR3 has 13 residues. V was trimmed by 4 bases and J by 6 bases, leaving 13 bases between them. Germline CDR1 is ENHRY and CDR2 is SYGVKD. The CDR3 DNA is TGTGCCATCAGTGGCGGGCGGGGAGGCGAGCAGTACTTC. Protein product: CAISGGRGGEQYF.

The chain combines TRBV7-9 with TRBJ2-5; a weak D match, TRBD1 (5 bases). The germline V and J ends were trimmed by 5 bases and 4 bases, with 20 bases remaining between them. This CDR3 spans 16 amino acids. CDR1 and CDR2 from the germline V gene are SEHNR and FQNEAQ (reference sequence). This CDR3 is CASSVQGTQRGETQYF. The DNA of the CDR3 is TGTGCCAGCAGCGTTCAGGGTACCCAAAGGGGAGAGACCCAGTACTTC.

This chain uses TRBV9 with TRBJ1-4; D unclear. The CDR3 consists of 15 residues. CDR1 and CDR2 (germline): SGDLS, YYNGEE. V lost 4 bases, J lost 5 bases, and 15 bases lay in between. For the CDR3, the DNA is TGTGCCAGCAGCCCCGGGAGAGGAGGGAATGAAAAACTGTTTTTT. This translates into CASSPGRGGNEKLFF.

About this clonotype itself: This is likely a read error, given that the CDR3 carries no conserved phenylalanine or tryptophan at its end. The chain employs TRBV30 and TRBJ1-1; 7 nucleotides line up with TRBD1. Germline CDR1 is GTSNPN and CDR2 is SVGIG (reference sequence). After removal of 0 bases from V and 1 base from J, the junction contained 2 bases not matched to a gene. This CDR3 is 14 amino acids long. The CDR3 region is CAWSVGTANTEAFI. CDR3 in DNA: TGTGCCTGGAGTGTGGGGACAGCGAACACTGAAGCTTTCATT.

The CDR3, as DNA: TGTGCCAGCAGTTACTCGAAGTTGGGGGGACCACAAGAGACCCAGTACTTC. Its protein is CASSYSKLGGPQETQYF. V usage is TRBV6-2 or TRBV6-3 and J usage is TRBJ2-5, with D tentatively TRBD2 (6 bases). The CDR3 sequence is 17 residues long. V was cut by 0 bases and J by 2 bases, with 16 bases left in between. Germline V lookup: CDR1 MNHEY, CDR2 SVGEGT.

The chain combines TRBV7-9 with TRBJ2-7, with TRBD1 as a possible D gene (7 bases). Germline V gene sequence: CDR1 SEHNR, CDR2 FQNEAQ (reference sequence). V shed 5 bases and J shed 3 bases, with 14 bases lying between them. The CDR3 extends over 14 amino acids. Written as DNA, the CDR3 is TGTGCCAGCAGCGGCGGGACAGTCGGCTACGAGCAGTACTTC. Translating it yields CASSGGTVGYEQYF.

This rearrangement joins TRBV3-1 to TRBJ1-1, with D possibly TRBD1 on 6 matching bases. The V gene's germline CDR1 is LGHDT and CDR2 YNNKEL (reference sequence). The CDR3 contains 15 residues. Trimming took off 2 bases at V and 2 bases at J, with 12 bases between the two ends. This chain's CDR3 is CASSQPGTLNTEAFF. CDR3 DNA: TGTGCCAGCAGCCAACCCGGGACATTAAACACTGAAGCTTTCTTT.